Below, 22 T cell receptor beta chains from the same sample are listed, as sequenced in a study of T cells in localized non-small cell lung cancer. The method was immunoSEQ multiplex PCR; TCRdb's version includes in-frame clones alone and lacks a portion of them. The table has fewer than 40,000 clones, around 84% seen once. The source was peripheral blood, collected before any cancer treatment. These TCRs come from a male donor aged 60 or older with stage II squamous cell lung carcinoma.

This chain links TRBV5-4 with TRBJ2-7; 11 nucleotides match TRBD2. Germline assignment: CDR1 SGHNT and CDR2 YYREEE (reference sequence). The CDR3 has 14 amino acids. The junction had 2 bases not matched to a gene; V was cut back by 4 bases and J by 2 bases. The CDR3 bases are TGTGCCAGCAGCCTACTAGCGGGAGCCTACGAGCAGTACTTC. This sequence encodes CASSLLAGAYEQYF.

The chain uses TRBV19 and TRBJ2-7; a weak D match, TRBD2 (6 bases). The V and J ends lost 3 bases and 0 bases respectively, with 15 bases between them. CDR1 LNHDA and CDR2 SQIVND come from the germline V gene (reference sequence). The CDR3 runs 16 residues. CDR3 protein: CASSIGDSASSYEQYF. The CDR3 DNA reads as TGTGCCAGTAGTATTGGGGACTCCGCAAGCTCCTACGAGCAGTACTTC.

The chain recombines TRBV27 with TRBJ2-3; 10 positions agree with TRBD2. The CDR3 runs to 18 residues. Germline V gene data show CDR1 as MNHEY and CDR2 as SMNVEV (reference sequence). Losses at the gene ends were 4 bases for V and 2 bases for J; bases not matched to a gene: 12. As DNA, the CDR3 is TGTGCCAGCAGTTCATCCCCGACTAGCGGGTTTTACACAGATACGCAGTATTTT. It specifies CASSSSPTSGFYTDTQYF.

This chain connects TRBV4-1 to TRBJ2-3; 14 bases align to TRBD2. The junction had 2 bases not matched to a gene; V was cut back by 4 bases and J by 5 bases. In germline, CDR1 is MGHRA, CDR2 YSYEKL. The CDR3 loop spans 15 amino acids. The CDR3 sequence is CASSRLAGGQDTQYF. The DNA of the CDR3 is TGCGCCAGCAGCCGACTAGCGGGAGGGCAAGATACGCAGTATTTT.

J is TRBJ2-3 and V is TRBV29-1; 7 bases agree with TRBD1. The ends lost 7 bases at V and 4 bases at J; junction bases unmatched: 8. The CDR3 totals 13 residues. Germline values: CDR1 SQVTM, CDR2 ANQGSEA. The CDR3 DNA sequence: TGCAGCGGGCGACAGGGCAGTGCAGATACGCAGTATTTT. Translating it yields CSGRQGSADTQYF.

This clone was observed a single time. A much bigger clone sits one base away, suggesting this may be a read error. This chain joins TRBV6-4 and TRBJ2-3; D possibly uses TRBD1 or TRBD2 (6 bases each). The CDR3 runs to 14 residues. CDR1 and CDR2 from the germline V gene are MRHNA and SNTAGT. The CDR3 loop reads CANSKQGRTDTQYF. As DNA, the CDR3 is TGTGCCAACAGTAAGCAGGGGAGGACAGATACGCAGTATTTT.

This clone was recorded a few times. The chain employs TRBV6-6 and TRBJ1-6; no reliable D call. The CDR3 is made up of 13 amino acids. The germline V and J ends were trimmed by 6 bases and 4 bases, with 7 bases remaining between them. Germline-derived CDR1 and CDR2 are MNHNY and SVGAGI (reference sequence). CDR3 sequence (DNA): TGTGCCAGCAGGGGCGGGTATAATTCACCCCTCCACTTT. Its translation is CASRGGYNSPLHF.

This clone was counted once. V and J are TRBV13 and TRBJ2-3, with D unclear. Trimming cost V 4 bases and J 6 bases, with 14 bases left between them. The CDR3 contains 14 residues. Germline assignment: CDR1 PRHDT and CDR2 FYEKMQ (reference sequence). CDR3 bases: TGTGCCAGCAGCTCCCGACTGCCTGGGGATACGCAGTATTTT. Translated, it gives CASSSRLPGDTQYF.

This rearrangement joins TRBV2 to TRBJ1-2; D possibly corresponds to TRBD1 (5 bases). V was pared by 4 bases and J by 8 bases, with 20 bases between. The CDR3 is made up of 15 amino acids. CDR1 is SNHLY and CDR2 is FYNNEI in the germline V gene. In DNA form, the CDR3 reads TGTGCCAGCAGTGGGGCAGGGACCCTCCTGGCCGGCTACACCTTC. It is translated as CASSGAGTLLAGYTF.

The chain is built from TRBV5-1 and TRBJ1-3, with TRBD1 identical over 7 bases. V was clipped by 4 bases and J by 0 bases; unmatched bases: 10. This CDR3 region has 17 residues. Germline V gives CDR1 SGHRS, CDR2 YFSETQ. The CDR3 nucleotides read TGCGCCAGCAGCCGTGGACAGGTAATTGGCTCTGGAAACACCATATATTTT. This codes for CASSRGQVIGSGNTIYF. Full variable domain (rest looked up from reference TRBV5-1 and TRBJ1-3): KAGVTQTPRYLIKTRGQQVTLSCSPISGHRSVSWYQQTPGQGLQFLFEYFSETQRNKGNFPGRFSGRQFSNSRSEMNVSTLELGDSALYLCASSRGQVIGSGNTIYFGEGSWLTVV.

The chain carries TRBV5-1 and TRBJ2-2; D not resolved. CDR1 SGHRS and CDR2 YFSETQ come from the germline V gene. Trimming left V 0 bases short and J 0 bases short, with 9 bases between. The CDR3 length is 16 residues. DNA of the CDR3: TGCGCCAGCAGCTTGGCTGGCCTAGCGAACACCGGGGAGCTGTTTTTT. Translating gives CASSLAGLANTGELFF.

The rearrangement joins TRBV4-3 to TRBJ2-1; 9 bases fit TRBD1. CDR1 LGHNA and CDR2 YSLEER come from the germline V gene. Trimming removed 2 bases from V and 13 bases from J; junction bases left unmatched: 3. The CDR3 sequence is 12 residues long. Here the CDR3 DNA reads TGCGCCAGCAGCCAACGGACAGGGGTACAGTTCTTC. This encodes CASSQRTGVQFF.

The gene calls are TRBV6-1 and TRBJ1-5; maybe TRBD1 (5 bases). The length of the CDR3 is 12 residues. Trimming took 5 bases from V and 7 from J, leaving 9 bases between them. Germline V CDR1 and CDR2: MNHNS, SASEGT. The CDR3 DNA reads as TGTGCCAGCAGTCCCCGGGGGCAGCCCCAGCATTTT. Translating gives CASSPRGQPQHF.

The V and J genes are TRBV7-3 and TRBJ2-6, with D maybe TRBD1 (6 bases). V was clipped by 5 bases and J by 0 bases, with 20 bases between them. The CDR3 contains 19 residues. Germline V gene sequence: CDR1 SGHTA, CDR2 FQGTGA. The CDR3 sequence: CASSPLPAGAISGANVLTF. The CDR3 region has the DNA TGTGCCAGCAGCCCACTTCCCGCAGGGGCGATCTCTGGGGCCAACGTCCTGACTTTC.

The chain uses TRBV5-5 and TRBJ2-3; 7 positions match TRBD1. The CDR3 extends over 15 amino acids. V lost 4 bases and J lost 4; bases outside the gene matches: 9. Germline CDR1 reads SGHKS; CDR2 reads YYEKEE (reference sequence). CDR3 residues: CASSPDRWVADTQYF. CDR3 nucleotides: TGTGCCAGCAGCCCGGACAGGTGGGTGGCAGATACGCAGTATTTT.

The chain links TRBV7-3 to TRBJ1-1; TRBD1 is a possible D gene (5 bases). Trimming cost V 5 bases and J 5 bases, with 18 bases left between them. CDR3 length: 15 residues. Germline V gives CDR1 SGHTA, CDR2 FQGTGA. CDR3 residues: CASSTRTAEGTEAFF. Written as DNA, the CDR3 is TGTGCCAGCAGCACCAGGACTGCCGAGGGGACTGAAGCTTTCTTT. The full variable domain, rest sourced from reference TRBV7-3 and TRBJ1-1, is GAGVSQTPSNKVTEKGKYVELRCDPISGHTALYWYRQSLGQGPEFLIYFQGTGAADDSGLPNDRFFAVRPEGSVSTLKIQRTERGDSAVYLCASSTRTAEGTEAFFGQGTRLTVV.

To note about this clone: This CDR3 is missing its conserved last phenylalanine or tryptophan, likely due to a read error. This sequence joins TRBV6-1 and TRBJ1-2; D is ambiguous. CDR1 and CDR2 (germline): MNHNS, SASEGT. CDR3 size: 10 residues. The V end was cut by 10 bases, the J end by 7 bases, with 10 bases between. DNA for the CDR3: TGTGCCACTCGGAAGACTGGCTACACCCTC. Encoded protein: CATRKTGYTL.

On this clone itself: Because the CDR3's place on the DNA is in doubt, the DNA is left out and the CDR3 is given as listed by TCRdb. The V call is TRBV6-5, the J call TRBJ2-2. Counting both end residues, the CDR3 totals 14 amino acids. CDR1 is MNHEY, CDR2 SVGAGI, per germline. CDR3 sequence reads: CASSYFRGPGELFF.

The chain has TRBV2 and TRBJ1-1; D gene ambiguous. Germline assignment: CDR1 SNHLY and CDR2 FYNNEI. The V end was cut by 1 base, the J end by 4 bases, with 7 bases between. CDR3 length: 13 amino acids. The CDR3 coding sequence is TGTGCCAGCAGTGAAGTTGAGGGCACTGAAGCTTTCTTT. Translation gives CASSEVEGTEAFF.

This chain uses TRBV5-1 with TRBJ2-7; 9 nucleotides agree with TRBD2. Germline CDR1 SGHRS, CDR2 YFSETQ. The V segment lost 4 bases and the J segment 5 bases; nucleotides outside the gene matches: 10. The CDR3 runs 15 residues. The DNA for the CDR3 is TGCGCCAGCAGCCTTAAATTAGCGGGAGAGAACGAGCAGTACTTC. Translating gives CASSLKLAGENEQYF.

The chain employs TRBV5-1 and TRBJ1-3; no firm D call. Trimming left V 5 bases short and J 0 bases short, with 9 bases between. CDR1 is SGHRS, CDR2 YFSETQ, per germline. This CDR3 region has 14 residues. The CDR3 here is CASRTESSGNTIYF. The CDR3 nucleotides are TGCGCCAGCAGAACAGAAAGCTCTGGAAACACCATATATTTT. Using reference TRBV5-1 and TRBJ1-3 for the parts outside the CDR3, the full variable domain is KAGVTQTPRYLIKTRGQQVTLSCSPISGHRSVSWYQQTPGQGLQFLFEYFSETQRNKGNFPGRFSGRQFSNSRSEMNVSTLELGDSALYLCASRTESSGNTIYFGEGSWLTVV.

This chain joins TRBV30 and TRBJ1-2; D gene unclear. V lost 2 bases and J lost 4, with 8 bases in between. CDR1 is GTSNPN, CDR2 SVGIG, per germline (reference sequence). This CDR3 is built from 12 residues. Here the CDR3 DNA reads TGTGCCTGGAGTCCGCAGGTCTATGGCTACACCTTC. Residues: CAWSPQVYGYTF.